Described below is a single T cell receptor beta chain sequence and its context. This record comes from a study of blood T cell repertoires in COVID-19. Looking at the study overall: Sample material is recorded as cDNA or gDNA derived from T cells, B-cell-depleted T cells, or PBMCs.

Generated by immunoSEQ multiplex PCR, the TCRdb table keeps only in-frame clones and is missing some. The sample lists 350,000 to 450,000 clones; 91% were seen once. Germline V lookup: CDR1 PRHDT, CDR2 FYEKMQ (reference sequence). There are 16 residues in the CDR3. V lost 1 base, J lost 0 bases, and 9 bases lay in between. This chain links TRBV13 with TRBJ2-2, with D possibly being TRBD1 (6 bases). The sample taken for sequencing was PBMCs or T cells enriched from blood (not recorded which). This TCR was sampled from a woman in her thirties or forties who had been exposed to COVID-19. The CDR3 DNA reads TGTGCCAGCAGCTTAGTCACAGGGACGAACACCGGGGAGCTGTTTTTT. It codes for CASSLVTGTNTGELFF.